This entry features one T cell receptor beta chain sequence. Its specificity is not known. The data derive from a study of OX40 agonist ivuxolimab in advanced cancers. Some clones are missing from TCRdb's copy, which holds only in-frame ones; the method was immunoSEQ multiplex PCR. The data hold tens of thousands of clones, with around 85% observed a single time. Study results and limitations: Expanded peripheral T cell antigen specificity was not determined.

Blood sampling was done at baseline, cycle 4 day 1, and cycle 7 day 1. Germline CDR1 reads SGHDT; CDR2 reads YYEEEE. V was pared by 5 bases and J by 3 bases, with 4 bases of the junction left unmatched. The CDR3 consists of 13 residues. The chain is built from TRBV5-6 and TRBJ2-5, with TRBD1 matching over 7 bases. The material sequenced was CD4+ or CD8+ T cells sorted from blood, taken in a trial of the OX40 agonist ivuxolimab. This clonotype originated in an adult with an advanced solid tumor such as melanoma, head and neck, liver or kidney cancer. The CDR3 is CASSDRVKETQYF. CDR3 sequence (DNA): TGTGCCAGCAGTGACAGGGTTAAAGAGACCCAGTACTTC.